The clone carrying this T cell receptor beta chain was seen only once. These data originate in a study of OX40 agonist ivuxolimab in advanced cancers. The CDR3 has 13 residues. Unmatched junction bases numbered 5, after V lost 6 bases and J lost 8 bases. Germline V gene sequence: CDR1 KGHSH, CDR2 LQKENI. The assay was immunoSEQ multiplex PCR, and TCRdb's table has in-frame clones only and misses some. The sample includes some 86,000 clones, around 90% seen only once; the top ten take around 7%. The source material was CD4+ or CD8+ T cells sorted from blood, sampled in a trial of the OX40 agonist ivuxolimab. The source is an adult with an advanced solid tumor such as melanoma, head and neck, liver or kidney cancer. The chain links TRBV18 to TRBJ2-1; 9 nucleotides align to TRBD1. CDR3 sequence reads: CASSNRGQDEQFF. CDR3 nucleotide sequence: TGTGCCAGCTCTAACAGGGGGCAAGATGAGCAGTTCTTC.